Following are 24 T cell receptor beta chains from one sample sequenced in a study of T-cell reconstitution after alpha-beta-depleted transplantation in children. Unique molecular identifiers were incorporated into the prepared TCRbeta library. Via MiXCR, TCRdb re-called the PCR reads, giving one row per CDR3 protein. The sample has about 900,000 distinct CDR3 sequences, roughly 29% seen once. The specimen comprised PBMCs, mostly from graft donor cells, sampled 360 days after TCRalphabeta/CD19-depleted stem cell transplant. The receptors were gathered from a boy under two years old who had a stem cell transplant for SCID, so the T cells may come from the graft donor.

This chain joins TRBV21-1 and TRBJ2-1; the tabulated D call, TRBD2, remains unverified against the DNA. TRBV21-1 is described as a pseudogene. The length of the CDR3 is 15 residues. The CDR3 region has the DNA TGTGCCAGCAGCAAAGGCGGGGGGCCTTACAATGAGCAGTTCTTC. This sequence encodes CASSKGGGPYNEQFF.

The chain recombines TRBV12-3 or TRBV12-4 with TRBJ2-1, with 9 bases lining up with TRBD2. The CDR3 runs 15 residues. The V gene end was trimmed by 6 bases and the J gene end by 1 base; junction bases not matched to a gene: 4. The CDR3 nucleotides are TGTGCCAGCAGCTATAGCGGGGGTTCCTACAATGAGCAGTTCTTC. Its translation is CASSYSGGSYNEQFF.

The V and J genes are TRBV11-2 and TRBJ2-7; 7 bases line up with TRBD1. The CDR3 runs to 15 residues. J lost 3 bases, V lost 4 bases, and 9 bases had no gene match. CDR1 is SGHAT and CDR2 is FQNNGV in the germline V gene. The CDR3 here is CASSSEYRGHYEQYF. CDR3 nucleotides: TGTGCCAGCAGCTCGGAGTACAGGGGCCACTACGAGCAGTACTTC.

This chain links TRBV28 with TRBJ2-3; 16 bases match TRBD2. Germline V CDR1 and CDR2: MDHEN, SYDVKM. CDR3 size: 18 residues. The V and J ends lost 6 bases and 2 bases, in that order; junction bases with no gene match: 8. The CDR3 region is CASRGPGLAGGHTDTQYF. DNA for the CDR3: TGTGCCAGCAGGGGACCGGGACTAGCGGGGGGGCACACAGATACGCAGTATTTT. Variable domain in full (rest from reference TRBV28 and TRBJ2-3): DVKVTQSSRYLVKRTGEKVFLECVQDMDHENMFWYRQDPGLGLRLIYFSYDVKMKEKGDIPEGYSVSREKKERFSLILESASTNQTSMYLCASRGPGLAGGHTDTQYFGPGTRLTVL.

This clonotype appeared a few times. The chain carries TRBV20-1 and TRBJ2-2; TRBD2 matches 7 bases. The CDR3 totals 11 residues. In germline, CDR1 is DFQATT, CDR2 SNEGSKA (reference sequence). V was clipped by 6 bases and J by 8 bases; unmatched bases: 3. The DNA of the CDR3 is TGCAGTGCCGCGGGGGTTGGGGAGCTGTTTTTT. This sequence encodes CSAAGVGELFF.

The V gene is TRBV6-5, the J gene TRBJ1-4; no clear D. The V gene lost 2 bases and the J gene lost 5 bases, with 12 bases spanning the gap. The CDR3 is made up of 15 amino acids. CDR1 is MNHEY and CDR2 is SVGAGI in the germline V gene. This chain's CDR3 is CASSYEGLGNEKLFF. CDR3 bases: TGTGCCAGCAGTTACGAAGGACTGGGAAATGAAAAACTGTTTTTT.

The chain employs TRBV5-1 and TRBJ1-1; D not certain. V was trimmed by 1 base and J by 1 base, leaving 14 bases between them. The CDR3 has 16 residues. Germline assignment: CDR1 SGHRS and CDR2 YFSETQ. CDR3 region: CASSLSFEWGNTEAFF. The DNA of the CDR3 is TGCGCCAGCAGCTTGAGTTTTGAGTGGGGGAACACTGAAGCTTTCTTT.

This clonotype came up a few times. The J gene is TRBJ2-3, the V gene TRBV7-9, with 10 bases aligning to TRBD2. The trim removed 5 bases at V and 2 bases at J, leaving 7 bases unmatched. The CDR3 contains 16 residues. CDR1 and CDR2 from the germline V gene are SEHNR and FQNEAQ (reference sequence). DNA of the CDR3: TGTGCCAGCAGCACGACTAGCGGGCACCTCACAGATACGCAGTATTTT. Encoded protein: CASSTTSGHLTDTQYF.

This chain links TRBV20-1 with TRBJ2-5; 8 bases are a match to TRBD2. This CDR3 region has 17 residues. The germline V gene encodes CDR1 DFQATT and CDR2 SNEGSKA (reference sequence). V lost 0 bases, J lost 0 bases, and 9 bases stayed unmatched. The chain's CDR3 is CSARDERAGVDQETQYF. In DNA form, the CDR3 reads TGCAGTGCTAGAGATGAACGAGCGGGGGTTGACCAAGAGACCCAGTACTTC.

There are a few counts of this clonotype. The J gene is TRBJ2-7, the V gene TRBV4-2; TRBD2 aligns across 10 bases. CDR1 LGHNA and CDR2 YNFKEQ come from the germline V gene. J was trimmed by 0 bases and V by 4 bases; bases with no gene match: 6. The CDR3 totals 16 residues. DNA of the CDR3: TGTGCCAGCAGCCCCTCTACTAGCGGGGCCTCCTACGAGCAGTACTTC. The encoded protein is CASSPSTSGASYEQYF.

This clonotype occurred a few times. This chain uses TRBV5-1 with TRBJ2-3, with 11 bases lining up with TRBD2. The CDR3 is made up of 19 amino acids. The germline CDR1 and CDR2 sequences are SGHRS and YFSETQ. After removal of 2 bases from V and 4 bases from J, the junction contained 15 bases not matched to a gene. DNA for the CDR3: TGCGCCAGCAGCTTAGGACTAGCGGGTTCTTCCCCATTATCAGATACGCAGTATTTT. It yields the protein CASSLGLAGSSPLSDTQYF. The full variable domain, completed using reference TRBV5-1 and TRBJ2-3, is KAGVTQTPRYLIKTRGQQVTLSCSPISGHRSVSWYQQTPGQGLQFLFEYFSETQRNKGNFPGRFSGRQFSNSRSEMNVSTLELGDSALYLCASSLGLAGSSPLSDTQYFGPGTRLTVL.

CDR3 sequence: CASSKGGVLNEQFF. The DNA of the CDR3 is TGTGCCAGCAGTAAGGGAGGGGTCCTCAATGAGCAGTTCTTC. The chain has TRBV6-1 and TRBJ2-1; 7 bases line up with TRBD2. The CDR3 has 14 amino acids. V lost 5 bases and J lost 6; bases outside the gene matches: 7. Germline values: CDR1 MNHNS, CDR2 SASEGT.

This chain connects TRBV5-1 to TRBJ2-1, with 10 nucleotides matching TRBD2. The length of the CDR3 is 15 residues. Losses at the gene ends were 6 bases for V and 3 bases for J; bases not matched to a gene: 6. Germline assignment: CDR1 SGHRS and CDR2 YFSETQ. This chain's CDR3 is CASNELAGRYNEQFF. For the CDR3, the DNA is TGCGCCAGCAACGAACTAGCGGGGCGCTACAATGAGCAGTTCTTC.

V and J are TRBV15 and TRBJ2-7, with 10 bases matching TRBD2. Germline CDR1 and CDR2: LNHNV and YYDKDF (reference sequence). The V segment lost 5 bases and the J segment 3 bases; nucleotides outside the gene matches: 22. CDR3 size: 20 residues. The CDR3 coding sequence is TGTGCCACCAGCTCCCAGGGGGGGCTAGCGGGGGCCGGGGCGCACTACGAGCAGTACTTC. Protein product: CATSSQGGLAGAGAHYEQYF.

This clonotype was recorded a few times. This sequence joins TRBV6-5 and TRBJ2-5, with TRBD2 matching 10 bases. Germline values: CDR1 MNHEY, CDR2 SVGAGI. J gave up 1 base and V 5 bases, and 4 bases lay outside the gene matches. This CDR3 contains 15 residues. CDR3: CASSRVAGGQETQYF. The CDR3 nucleotides are TGTGCCAGCAGTAGAGTAGCGGGGGGCCAAGAGACCCAGTACTTC.

This clonotype was detected only a few times. The chain links TRBV5-1 to TRBJ2-1, with 14 nucleotides matching TRBD2. In germline, CDR1 is SGHRS, CDR2 YFSETQ. The CDR3 covers 19 residues. Trimming took 0 bases from V and 3 from J; bases not matched to a gene: 8. The CDR3 reads CASSLVVTSGGADYNEQFF. CDR3 DNA: TGCGCCAGCAGCTTGGTTGTGACTAGCGGGGGGGCAGACTACAATGAGCAGTTCTTC. Drawing the rest from reference TRBV5-1 and TRBJ2-1, the complete variable domain is KAGVTQTPRYLIKTRGQQVTLSCSPISGHRSVSWYQQTPGQGLQFLFEYFSETQRNKGNFPGRFSGRQFSNSRSEMNVSTLELGDSALYLCASSLVVTSGGADYNEQFFGPGTRLTVL.

CDR3 sequence: CSASPTMNTEAFF. The CDR3 DNA sequence: TGCAGTGCTAGCCCTACTATGAACACTGAAGCTTTCTTT. The J gene is TRBJ1-1, the V gene TRBV20-1; D is unresolved. The CDR3 totals 13 residues. CDR1 is DFQATT and CDR2 is SNEGSKA in the germline V gene (reference sequence). V lost 3 bases and J lost 0, with 8 bases in between.

V gene TRBV5-5 combines with J gene TRBJ2-7; TRBD2 is a possible D gene (8 bases). The germline gives CDR1 SGHKS, CDR2 YYEKEE (reference sequence). The CDR3 totals 15 residues. V was clipped by 4 bases and J by 0 bases, with 14 bases between them. The chain's CDR3 is CASSQTGTSSYEQYF. The CDR3 DNA sequence: TGTGCCAGCAGCCAGACAGGGACTAGCTCCTACGAGCAGTACTTC.

The DNA of the CDR3 is TGTGCTAGTGGTGCTGGCTCACTAGCGGGGTTCTACAATGAGCAGTTCTTC. Its protein product is CASGAGSLAGFYNEQFF. This chain connects TRBV12-5 to TRBJ2-1; 10 nucleotides agree with TRBD2. Germline lookup yields CDR1 LGHNT and CDR2 FRNRAP. V lost 5 bases to trimming and J lost 3 bases; unmatched junction nucleotides: 10. The CDR3 sequence is 17 residues long. Variable domain in full (rest from reference TRBV12-5 and TRBJ2-1): DARVTQTPRHKVTEMGQEVTMRCQPILGHNTVFWYRQTMMQGLELLAYFRNRAPLDDSGMPKDRFSAEMPDATLATLKIQPSEPRDSAVYFCASGAGSLAGFYNEQFFGPGTRLTVL.

V gene TRBV20-1 combines with J gene TRBJ1-5; D unresolved. With 1 base removed from V and 2 bases from J, the gap between germline ends came to 9 bases. Looked up from germline, CDR1 is DFQATT and CDR2 is SNEGSKA (reference sequence). The CDR3 is made up of 14 amino acids. CDR3 region: CSARVQSRNQPQHF. In DNA, the CDR3 is TGCAGTGCTAGAGTCCAGTCCCGCAATCAGCCCCAGCATTTT.

The V call is TRBV2, the J call TRBJ2-7; a possible D gene is TRBD2 (6 bases). V was cut by 8 bases and J by 0 bases, with 17 bases left in between. Germline CDR1 and CDR2: SNHLY and FYNNEI. The CDR3 covers 15 residues. As DNA, the CDR3 is TGTGCCAGCGCCCTCGGGGGTTACATCTCCTACGAGCAGTACTTC. Translation: CASALGGYISYEQYF.

This clonotype was seen a handful of times. The rearrangement joins TRBV9 to TRBJ2-3; no reliable D call. Trimming cost V 1 base and J 3 bases, with 6 bases left between them. This CDR3 has 13 amino acids. The germline V gene encodes CDR1 SGDLS and CDR2 YYNGEE. The CDR3 sequence: CASSVSPTDTQYF. The CDR3, as DNA: TGTGCCAGCAGCGTAAGCCCGACAGATACGCAGTATTTT.

This clonotype was seen more than once but under ten times. The chain is built from TRBV5-1 and TRBJ1-6; 9 bases align to TRBD1. The germline gives CDR1 SGHRS, CDR2 YFSETQ. The CDR3 consists of 16 residues. V shed 0 bases, J shed 8 bases, and the junction held 6 bases outside the gene matches. In nucleotides, the CDR3 is TGCGCCAGCAGCTTGGAACGGACAGGGGTGCATTCACCCCTCCACTTT. Translated, it gives CASSLERTGVHSPLHF.

The sample holds a few counts of this clonotype. This rearrangement joins TRBV5-1 to TRBJ2-5; 7 positions match TRBD1. Trimming removed 3 bases from V and 3 bases from J; junction bases left unmatched: 2. The length of the CDR3 is 13 residues. From germline, CDR1 is SGHRS and CDR2 YFSETQ. This CDR3 reads CASSWGTEETQYF. CDR3 in DNA: TGCGCCAGCAGCTGGGGGACAGAAGAGACCCAGTACTTC.